Below, one TCR beta chain is given with its context. Its antigen is currently unknown. The CDR3 runs to 13 residues. V lost 5 bases to trimming and J lost 0 bases, with 8 bases between them. From germline, CDR1 is SGHVS and CDR2 FQNEAQ. The data stem from a study of cytomegalovirus exposure and HLA in healthy donors. At the level of the study: Researchers previously reported finding 90 million to 130 million unique TCR beta sequences from 170 million or so T cells.

Vbeta (60) and Jbeta (13) primers were used in the PCR. Profiled with immunoSEQ multiplex PCR; TCRdb holds only in-frame clones, not every one. The table lists about 110,000 clones, around 70% of them singletons. Study-level results: A link between a missense DCLRE1C variant and TCR beta V- and J-gene trimming emerged from a later analysis. More clonal expansion characterized HLA-associated TCR beta chains than equally common others in a later analysis.

This receptor was identified in a woman between 35 and 50 years old in good health and CMV-seropositive. Sample: PBMCs. V is TRBV7-8 and J is TRBJ2-7; no reliable D call. CDR3 residues: CASSQPSSYEQYF. In nucleotides, the CDR3 is TGTGCCAGCAGCCAACCGAGCTCCTACGAGCAGTACTTC.